This TCR beta chain was documented in a study of blood T cell repertoires in COVID-19. Across the whole study: Some COVID-19 samples were acute and others convalescent; all came from the United States, Italy and Spain. PBMCs, B-cell-depleted T cells, or T cells provided the cDNA or gDNA that made up the material.

In the source study's methods: Estimates of nucleated cell counts were drawn from the amplification of reference gene primers. Only in-frame clones appear in the TCRdb table, and some are missing; sequencing was by immunoSEQ multiplex PCR. The DNA was the basis for D and trimming; V, J and clone size are from that table. The repertoire consists of about 360,000 clones, with around 87% occurring once and the leading ten covering about 3%. This clone was counted once. Trimming removed 8 bases from V and 8 bases from J, with 21 bases in between. The CDR3 totals 14 residues. Per the germline V gene, CDR1 is SNHLY and CDR2 is FYNNEI.

Sequencing was done on a sample of peripheral blood. The rearrangement joins TRBV2 to TRBJ1-2; D perhaps matches TRBD1 (6 bases). This TCR derives from a human donor in a cohort sampled during active COVID-19. In nucleotides, the CDR3 is TGTGCCAGCGTAACGGGCGACAGGAGTCTCGGCTACACCTTC. Translation: CASVTGDRSLGYTF.